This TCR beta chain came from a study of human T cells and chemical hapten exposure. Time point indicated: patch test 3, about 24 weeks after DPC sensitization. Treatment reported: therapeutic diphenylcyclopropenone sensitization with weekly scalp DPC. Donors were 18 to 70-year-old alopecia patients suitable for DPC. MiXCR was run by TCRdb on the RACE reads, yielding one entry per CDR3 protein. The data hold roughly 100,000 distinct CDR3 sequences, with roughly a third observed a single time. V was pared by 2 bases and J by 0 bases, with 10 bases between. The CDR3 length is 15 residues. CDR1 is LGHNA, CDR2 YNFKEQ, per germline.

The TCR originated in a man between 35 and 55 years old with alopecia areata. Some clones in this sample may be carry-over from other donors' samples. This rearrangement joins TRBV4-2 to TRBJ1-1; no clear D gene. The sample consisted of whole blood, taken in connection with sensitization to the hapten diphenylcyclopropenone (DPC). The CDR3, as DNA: TGTGCCAGCAGCCAAAGTGGCAGGCTGAACACTGAAGCTTTCTTT. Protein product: CASSQSGRLNTEAFF.